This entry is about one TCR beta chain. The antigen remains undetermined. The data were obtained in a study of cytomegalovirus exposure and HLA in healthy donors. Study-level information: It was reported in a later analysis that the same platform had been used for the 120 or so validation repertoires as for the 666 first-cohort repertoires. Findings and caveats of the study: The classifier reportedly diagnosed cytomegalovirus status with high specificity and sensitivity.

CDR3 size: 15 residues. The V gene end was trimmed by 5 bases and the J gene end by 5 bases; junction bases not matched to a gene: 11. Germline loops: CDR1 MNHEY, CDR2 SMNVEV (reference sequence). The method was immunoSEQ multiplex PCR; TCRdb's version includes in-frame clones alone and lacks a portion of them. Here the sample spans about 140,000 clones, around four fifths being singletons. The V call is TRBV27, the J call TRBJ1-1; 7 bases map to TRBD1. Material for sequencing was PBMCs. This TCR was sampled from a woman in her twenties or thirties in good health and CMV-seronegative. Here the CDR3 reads CASSEHRGRGTEAFF. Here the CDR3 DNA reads TGTGCCAGCAGTGAACACAGGGGAAGAGGGACTGAAGCTTTCTTT.